The 4 T cell receptor beta chains below all came from one sample that was sequenced in a study of response to subunit inactivated influenza vaccine. TCRdb re-called the RT-PCR reads through MiXCR, storing one row per CDR3 protein. The sample lists about 520,000 distinct CDR3 sequences, less than 30% occurring once. Specimen: CD4+ T cells sorted from PBMCs, collected 4 to 6 days after vaccination. The receptors originated from a man aged 50 to 60 who received an inactivated influenza vaccine.

The V gene is TRBV10-3, the J gene TRBJ2-7, with D unresolved. The CDR3 has 14 amino acids. Trimming removed 0 bases at V and 4 bases at J, with 10 bases between. Per germline, CDR1 ENHRY and CDR2 SYGVKD. The CDR3 DNA sequence: TGTGCCATCAGTGAGTCAGCCAGAGAGTACGAGCAGTACTTC. Protein product: CAISESAREYEQYF.

The chain recombines TRBV24-1 with TRBJ2-7, with TRBD1 matching 10 bases. V lost 5 bases, J lost 2 bases, and 8 bases stayed unmatched. From germline, CDR1 is KGHDR and CDR2 SFDVKD. The CDR3 loop spans 16 amino acids. CDR3 bases: TGTGCCACCAGTGCAATTACCGGGACAGGGGCCTACGAGCAGTACTTC. It codes for CATSAITGTGAYEQYF.

J is TRBJ2-2 and V is TRBV11-2, with 7 bases identical to TRBD1. CDR1 and CDR2 (germline): SGHAT, FQNNGV. The trim removed 7 bases at V and 3 bases at J, leaving 11 bases unmatched. This CDR3 is 16 amino acids long. CDR3 amino acids: CASTEPQGRDTGELFF. The DNA for the CDR3 is TGTGCCAGCACCGAGCCACAGGGGCGAGACACCGGGGAGCTGTTTTTT.

This clonotype was observed a few times. The chain joins TRBV7-9 to TRBJ2-6; D not resolved. The CDR3 runs 13 residues. CDR1 is SEHNR and CDR2 is FQNEAQ in the germline V gene (reference sequence). V was cut by 4 bases and J by 4 bases, with 5 bases left in between. CDR3 nucleotides: TGTGCCAGCAGCTCACAGGGGGCCAACGTCCTGACTTTC. The encoded protein is CASSSQGANVLTF.